The rows below give T cell receptor beta chains drawn from one sample of a study of shared clonotypes between healthy human individuals. Clones were sequenced by immunoSEQ multiplex PCR, and TCRdb holds only the in-frame ones, with some missing. Among over a million clones listed, 75% were seen once. Sequences were obtained from memory CD4+ T cells sorted from blood. All receptors come from a man younger than 35 in good health. Both conserved end residues are part of each CDR3. The order of the fields is CDR3 DNA, CDR3 protein, clone size, V gene, D gene, J gene, CDR3 length. A D gene is named only where the DNA matches it firmly. Expanded clones get a size class; other rows say once, few or many, or leave the size out.

CDR3nt: TGTGCCAGTAAGTTATATGGCGAGCAGTACTTC; CDR3aa: CASKLYGEQYF; abundance: few; v_gene: TRBV19; d_gene: NA; j_gene: TRBJ2-7; len: 11
CDR3nt: TGCGCCAGCAGCCAGGTTCTAGCCCACTACGAGCAGTACTTC; CDR3aa: CASSQVLAHYEQYF; abundance: NA; v_gene: TRBV4-1; d_gene: NA; j_gene: TRBJ2-7; len: 14
CDR3nt: TGCAGCATCCGAGGGCAGGGGGCGTACAATGAGCAGTTCTTC; CDR3aa: CSIRGQGAYNEQFF; abundance: NA; v_gene: TRBV29-1; d_gene: TRBD1; j_gene: TRBJ2-1; len: 14
CDR3nt: TGTGCCAGCAGCGGGCCCCCTGATGGAGATACGCAGTATTTT; CDR3aa: CASSGPPDGDTQYF; abundance: NA; v_gene: TRBV7-9; d_gene: NA; j_gene: TRBJ2-3; len: 14
CDR3nt: TGTGCCAGCAGCCAAGATTTTCTGGTCTCGGGGAGCTCATATACAGAGACCCAGTACTTC; CDR3aa: CASSQDFLVSGSSYTETQYF; abundance: NA; v_gene: TRBV14; d_gene: NA; j_gene: TRBJ2-5; len: 20
CDR3nt: TGTGCCAGCAGCTTGTCGGGGACATCCTTCGCGAACACCGGGGAGCTGTTTTTT; CDR3aa: CASSLSGTSFANTGELFF; abundance: once; v_gene: TRBV7-2; d_gene: NA; j_gene: TRBJ2-2; len: 18
CDR3nt: TGCGCCAGCAGCCAAGGTCTAGCCGGTGAGACCCAGTACTTC; CDR3aa: CASSQGLAGETQYF; abundance: NA; v_gene: TRBV4-3; d_gene: NA; j_gene: TRBJ2-5; len: 14
CDR3nt: TGCGCCAGCAGCTTAGGGGGACTAGCGGAATCCTACGAGCAGTACTTC; CDR3aa: CASSLGGLAESYEQYF; abundance: NA; v_gene: TRBV5-1; d_gene: TRBD2; j_gene: TRBJ2-7; len: 16
CDR3nt: TGTGCCAGCAGCTCGGCCCGAGGCACAGATACGCAGTATTTT; CDR3aa: CASSSARGTDTQYF; abundance: NA; v_gene: TRBV5-6; d_gene: NA; j_gene: TRBJ2-3; len: 14
CDR3nt: TGTGCCAGCAGTGGCCAAAAAACCGGGGAGCTGTTTTTT; CDR3aa: CASSGQKTGELFF; abundance: NA; v_gene: TRBV6-1; d_gene: NA; j_gene: TRBJ2-2; len: 13
CDR3nt: TGTGCCAGTAGTAGACAGCAAATTAATGAAAAACTGTTTTTT; CDR3aa: CASSRQQINEKLFF; abundance: NA; v_gene: TRBV19; d_gene: NA; j_gene: TRBJ1-4; len: 14
CDR3nt: TGCAGCGCCCCAATATCGACGGGAGGCTACACCTTC; CDR3aa: CSAPISTGGYTF; abundance: NA; v_gene: TRBV29-1; d_gene: NA; j_gene: TRBJ1-2; len: 12
CDR3nt: TGTGCCTGGAGTCCTGGGGCTAGCGCCCGGCAGTACTTC; CDR3aa: CAWSPGASARQYF; abundance: few; v_gene: TRBV30; d_gene: NA; j_gene: TRBJ2-7; len: 13
CDR3nt: TGTGCCAGTAGTACGGTCTGGGCAGATACGCAGTATTTT; CDR3aa: CASSTVWADTQYF; abundance: NA; v_gene: TRBV19; d_gene: NA; j_gene: TRBJ2-3; len: 13
CDR3nt: TGTGCCAGCAGTCTAGGTGAGCAGTTCTTC; CDR3aa: CASSLGEQFF; abundance: many; v_gene: TRBV7-9; d_gene: NA; j_gene: TRBJ2-1; len: 10
CDR3nt: TGTGCCAGCAGCTTGTTAGCGGGAGCCGCTGAGCAGTTCTTC; CDR3aa: CASSLLAGAAEQFF; abundance: NA; v_gene: TRBV7-8; d_gene: TRBD2; j_gene: TRBJ2-1; len: 14
CDR3nt: TGTGCCTGGAGTCCTTTGACTCTCCTTATTAGCAACGAGCAGTACTTC; CDR3aa: CAWSPLTLLISNEQYF; abundance: NA; v_gene: TRBV30; d_gene: NA; j_gene: TRBJ2-7; len: 16
CDR3nt: TGTGCCAGCAGTTACGCCGGGACGGTAGGCAATCAGCCCCAGCATTTT; CDR3aa: CASSYAGTVGNQPQHF; abundance: NA; v_gene: TRBV6-5; d_gene: NA; j_gene: TRBJ1-5; len: 16
CDR3nt: TGTGCCAGCAGTGAAATTGGGGCACGGGACAACTATGGCTACACCTTC; CDR3aa: CASSEIGARDNYGYTF; abundance: NA; v_gene: TRBV25-1; d_gene: NA; j_gene: TRBJ1-2; len: 16
CDR3nt: TGTGCCAGCAGGCGGGGGACTAGCGGGGGTTACGAGCAGTACTTC; CDR3aa: CASRRGTSGGYEQYF; abundance: NA; v_gene: TRBV27; d_gene: TRBD2; j_gene: TRBJ2-7; len: 15
CDR3nt: TGTGCCAGCAGCCCAGAAGAGAACTATGGCTACACCTTC; CDR3aa: CASSPEENYGYTF; abundance: NA; v_gene: TRBV7-9; d_gene: NA; j_gene: TRBJ1-2; len: 13
CDR3nt: TGTGCCAGCAGCCTAGGACAGGGCGGAGTGAACTTC; CDR3aa: CASSLGQGGVNF; abundance: few; v_gene: TRBV7-9; d_gene: TRBD1; j_gene: TRBJ2-7; len: 12
CDR3nt: TGTGCCAGCAGCTTATGGGGCTACGAGCAGTACTTC; CDR3aa: CASSLWGYEQYF; abundance: once; v_gene: TRBV11-2; d_gene: NA; j_gene: TRBJ2-7; len: 12
CDR3nt: TGTGCCAGCAGTTACGGGGCAGGGGCCTTCTACGAGCAGTACTTC; CDR3aa: CASSYGAGAFYEQYF; abundance: NA; v_gene: TRBV6-5; d_gene: NA; j_gene: TRBJ2-7; len: 15
CDR3nt: TGTGCCAGCAGTACTGGGACAGGGGGCATCTGGGACTATGGCTACACCTTC; CDR3aa: CASSTGTGGIWDYGYTF; abundance: once; v_gene: TRBV25-1; d_gene: TRBD1; j_gene: TRBJ1-2; len: 17